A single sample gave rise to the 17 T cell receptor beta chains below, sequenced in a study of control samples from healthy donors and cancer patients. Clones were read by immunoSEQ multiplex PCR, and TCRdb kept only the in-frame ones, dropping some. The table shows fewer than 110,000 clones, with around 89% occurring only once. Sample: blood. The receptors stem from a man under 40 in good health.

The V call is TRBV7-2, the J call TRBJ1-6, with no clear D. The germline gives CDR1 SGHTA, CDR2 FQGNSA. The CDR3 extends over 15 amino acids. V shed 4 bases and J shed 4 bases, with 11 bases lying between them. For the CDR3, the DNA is TGTGCCAGCAGCTACAGCAGGCAGTATAATTCACCCCTCCACTTT. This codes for CASSYSRQYNSPLHF.

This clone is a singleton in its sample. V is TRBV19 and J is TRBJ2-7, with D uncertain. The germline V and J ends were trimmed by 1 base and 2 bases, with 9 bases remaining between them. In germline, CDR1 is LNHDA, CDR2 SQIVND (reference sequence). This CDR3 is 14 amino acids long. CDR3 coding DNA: TGTGCCAGTAGTATAGCCCAGCACCCCTACGAGCAGTACTTC. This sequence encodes CASSIAQHPYEQYF.

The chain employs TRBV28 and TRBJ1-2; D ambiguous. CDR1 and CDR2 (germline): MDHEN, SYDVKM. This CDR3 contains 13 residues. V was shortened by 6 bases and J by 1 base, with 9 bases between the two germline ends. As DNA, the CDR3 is TGTGCCAGCAGGGACCCTCTTAACTATGGCTACACCTTC. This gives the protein CASRDPLNYGYTF.

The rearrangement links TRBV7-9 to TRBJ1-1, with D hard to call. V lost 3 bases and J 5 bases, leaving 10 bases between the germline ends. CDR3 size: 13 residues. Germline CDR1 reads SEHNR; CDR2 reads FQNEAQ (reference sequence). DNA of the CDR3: TGTGCCAGCAGCTTGGGTGTTGTGACTGAAGCTTTCTTT. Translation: CASSLGVVTEAFF. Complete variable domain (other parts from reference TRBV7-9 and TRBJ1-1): DTGVSQNPRHKITKRGQNVTFRCDPISEHNRLYWYRQTLGQGPEFLTYFQNEAQLEKSRLLSDRFSAERPKGSFSTLEIQRTEQGDSAMYLCASSLGVVTEAFFGQGTRLTVV.

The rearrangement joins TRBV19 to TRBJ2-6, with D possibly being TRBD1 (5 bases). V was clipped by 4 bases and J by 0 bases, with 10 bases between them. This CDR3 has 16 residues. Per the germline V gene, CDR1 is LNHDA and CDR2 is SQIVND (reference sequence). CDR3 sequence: CASSSDRSSGANVLTF. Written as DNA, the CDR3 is TGTGCCAGTAGTAGTGACAGAAGCTCTGGGGCCAACGTCCTGACTTTC.

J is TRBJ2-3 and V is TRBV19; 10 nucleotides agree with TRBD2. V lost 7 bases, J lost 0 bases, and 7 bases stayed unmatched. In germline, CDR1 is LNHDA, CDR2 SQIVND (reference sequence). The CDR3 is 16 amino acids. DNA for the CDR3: TGTGCCAGTACCGAGCGGGGGGGTTCTAGCACAGATACGCAGTATTTT. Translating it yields CASTERGGSSTDTQYF.

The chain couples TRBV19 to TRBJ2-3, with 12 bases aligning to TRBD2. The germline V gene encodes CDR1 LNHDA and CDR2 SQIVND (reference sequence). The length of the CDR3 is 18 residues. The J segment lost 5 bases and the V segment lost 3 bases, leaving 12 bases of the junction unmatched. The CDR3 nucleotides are TGTGCCAGTAGTATGGCTAGCGGGAGGGCCGTGGGAGTAGATACGCAGTATTTT. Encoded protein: CASSMASGRAVGVDTQYF.

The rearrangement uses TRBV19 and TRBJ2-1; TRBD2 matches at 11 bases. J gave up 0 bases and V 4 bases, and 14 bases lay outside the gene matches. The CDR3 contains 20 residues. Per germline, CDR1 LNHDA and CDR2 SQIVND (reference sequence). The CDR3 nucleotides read TGTGCCAGTAGTAAAGGGTGGGGGCGGACTAGCGGGCGCTCCTACAATGAGCAGTTCTTC. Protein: CASSKGWGRTSGRSYNEQFF.

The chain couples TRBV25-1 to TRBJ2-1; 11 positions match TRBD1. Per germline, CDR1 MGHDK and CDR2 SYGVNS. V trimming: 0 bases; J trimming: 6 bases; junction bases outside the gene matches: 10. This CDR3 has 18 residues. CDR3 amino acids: CASSEYFVAGTGGNEQFF. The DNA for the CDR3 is TGTGCCAGCAGTGAATATTTTGTAGCTGGGACAGGGGGCAATGAGCAGTTCTTC.

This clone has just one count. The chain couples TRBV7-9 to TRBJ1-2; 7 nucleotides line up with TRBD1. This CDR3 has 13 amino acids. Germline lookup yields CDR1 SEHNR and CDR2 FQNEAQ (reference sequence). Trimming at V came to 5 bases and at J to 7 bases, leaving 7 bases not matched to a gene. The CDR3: CASSPGTASGYTF. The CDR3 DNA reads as TGTGCCAGCAGCCCCGGGACAGCTAGTGGCTACACCTTC.

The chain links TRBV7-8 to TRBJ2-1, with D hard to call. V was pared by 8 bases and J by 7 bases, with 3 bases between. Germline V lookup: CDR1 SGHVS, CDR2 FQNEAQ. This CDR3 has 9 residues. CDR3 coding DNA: TGTGCCAGCCCAAATGAGCAGTTCTTC. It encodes CASPNEQFF.

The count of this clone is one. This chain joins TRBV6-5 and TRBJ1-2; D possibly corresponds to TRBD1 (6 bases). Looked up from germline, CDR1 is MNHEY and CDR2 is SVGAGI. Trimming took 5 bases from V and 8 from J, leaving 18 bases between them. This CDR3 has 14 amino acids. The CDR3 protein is CASSPQGTQGGYTF. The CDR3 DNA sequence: TGTGCCAGCAGTCCTCAGGGGACCCAAGGCGGCTACACCTTC.

The DNA of the CDR3 is TGTGCCAGCACGGGCAAGCTTAACACCGGGGAGCTGTTTTTT. It yields the protein CASTGKLNTGELFF. The J gene is TRBJ2-2, the V gene TRBV6-5; D not resolved. Germline V gene data show CDR1 as MNHEY and CDR2 as SVGAGI. The CDR3 has 14 amino acids. The V end was cut by 7 bases, the J end by 2 bases, with 11 bases between.

The CDR3 DNA follows: TGTGCCAGCAGTTTAACAAGCCTCGGGCGCAGCTCCTACAATGAGCAGTTCTTC. The encoded protein is CASSLTSLGRSSYNEQFF. This chain links TRBV28 with TRBJ2-1, with D unresolved. The CDR3 contains 18 residues. From germline, CDR1 is MDHEN and CDR2 SYDVKM. Trimming took 2 bases from V and 0 from J, leaving 17 bases between them. The full variable domain, rest sourced from reference TRBV28 and TRBJ2-1, is DVKVTQSSRYLVKRTGEKVFLECVQDMDHENMFWYRQDPGLGLRLIYFSYDVKMKEKGDIPEGYSVSREKKERFSLILESASTNQTSMYLCASSLTSLGRSSYNEQFFGPGTRLTVL.

The CDR3 bases are TGTGCCAGCAGTGAGCAGGGTTATGGCTACACCTTC. It translates to CASSEQGYGYTF. The chain recombines TRBV2 with TRBJ1-2; weak D call: TRBD1 (5 bases). CDR3 size: 12 residues. Looked up from germline, CDR1 is SNHLY and CDR2 is FYNNEI. V lost 3 bases, J lost 5 bases, and 7 bases lay in between.

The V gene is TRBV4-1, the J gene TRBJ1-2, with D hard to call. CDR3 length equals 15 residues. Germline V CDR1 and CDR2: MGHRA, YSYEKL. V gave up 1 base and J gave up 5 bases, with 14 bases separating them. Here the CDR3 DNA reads TGCGCCAGCAGCCAAGTGGCGGGAAGAATGTATGGCTACACCTTC. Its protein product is CASSQVAGRMYGYTF.

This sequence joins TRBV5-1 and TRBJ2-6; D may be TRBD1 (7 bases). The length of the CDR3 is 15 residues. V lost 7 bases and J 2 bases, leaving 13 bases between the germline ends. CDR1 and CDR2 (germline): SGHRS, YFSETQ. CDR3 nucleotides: TGCGCCAGCGGCCAGGGGGGCGCTGGGGCCAACGTCCTGACTTTC. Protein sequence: CASGQGGAGANVLTF.